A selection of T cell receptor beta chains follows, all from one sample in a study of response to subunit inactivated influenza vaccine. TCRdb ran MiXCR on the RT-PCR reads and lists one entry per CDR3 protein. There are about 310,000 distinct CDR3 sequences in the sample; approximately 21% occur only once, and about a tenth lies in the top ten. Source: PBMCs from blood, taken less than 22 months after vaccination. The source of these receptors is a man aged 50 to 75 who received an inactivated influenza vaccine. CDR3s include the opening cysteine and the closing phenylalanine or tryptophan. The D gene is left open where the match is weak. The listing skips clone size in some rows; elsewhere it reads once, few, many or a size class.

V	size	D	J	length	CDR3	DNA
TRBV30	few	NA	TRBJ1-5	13	CAWSVDRSQPQHF	TGTGCCTGGAGTGTAGACCGGAGTCAGCCCCAGCATTTT
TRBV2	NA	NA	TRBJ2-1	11	CASRYRFEQFF	TGTGCCAGCAGATACAGATTTGAGCAGTTCTTC
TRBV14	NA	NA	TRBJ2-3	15	CASSLTGLNTDTQYF	TGTGCCAGCAGCCTCACAGGGCTAAACACAGATACGCAGTATTTT
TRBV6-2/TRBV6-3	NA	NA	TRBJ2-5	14	CASSYSAKSETQYF	TGTGCCAGCAGTTACTCGGCGAAGTCAGAGACCCAGTACTTC
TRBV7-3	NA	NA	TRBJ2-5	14	CASSVYQGSGTQYF	TGTGCCAGCAGCGTTTATCAGGGTTCTGGGACCCAGTACTTC
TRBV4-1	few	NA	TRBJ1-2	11	CATSKVYGYTF	TGCGCCACCTCCAAAGTGTATGGCTACACCTTC
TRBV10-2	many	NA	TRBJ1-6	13	CASSEDPYPPLHF	TGCGCCAGCAGTGAAGATCCTTATCCACCCCTCCACTTT
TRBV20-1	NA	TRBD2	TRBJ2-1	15	CSARGGVAGDNEQFF	TGCAGTGCTAGGGGAGGAGTAGCGGGAGACAATGAGCAGTTCTTC
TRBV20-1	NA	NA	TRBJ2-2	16	CSARVAPALNTGELFF	TGCAGTGCCAGAGTGGCCCCAGCGTTAAACACCGGGGAGCTGTTTTTT
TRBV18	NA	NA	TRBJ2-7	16	CASSPPKGLGAVVQYF	TGTGCCAGCTCACCACCGAAAGGGCTAGGGGCGGTGGTGCAGTACTTC
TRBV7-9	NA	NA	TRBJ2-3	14	CASGAGPSTDTQYF	TGTGCCAGCGGGGCGGGGCCTAGCACAGATACGCAGTATTTT
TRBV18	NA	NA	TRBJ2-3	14	CASSMSTGADTQYF	TGTGCCAGCTCAATGTCTACAGGCGCAGATACGCAGTATTTT
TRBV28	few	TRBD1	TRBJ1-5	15	CASRAGTGWNQPQHF	TGTGCCAGCAGGGCCGGGACAGGATGGAATCAGCCCCAGCATTTT
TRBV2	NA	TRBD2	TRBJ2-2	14	CASSLAGSHGELFF	TGTGCCAGCTCTCTAGCGGGATCTCACGGGGAGCTGTTTTTT
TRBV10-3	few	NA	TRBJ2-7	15	CAIAERGDSSYEQYF	TGTGCCATCGCGGAGCGAGGGGATAGCTCCTACGAGCAGTACTTC
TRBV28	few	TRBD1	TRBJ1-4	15	CASSPMTGGLKELFF	TGTGCCAGCAGTCCGATGACAGGGGGCTTGAAAGAACTGTTTTTT
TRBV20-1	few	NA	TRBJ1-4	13	CSARDQSGGKLFF	TGCAGTGCTAGAGATCAATCGGGCGGAAAACTGTTTTTT
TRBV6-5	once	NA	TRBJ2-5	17	CASSYYPEPVEQETQYF	TGTGCCAGCAGTTATTATCCCGAGCCGGTGGAGCAAGAGACCCAGTACTTC
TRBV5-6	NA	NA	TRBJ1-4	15	CASSLSSGMAEKLFF	TGTGCCAGCAGCTTGTCTTCAGGGATGGCTGAAAAACTGTTTTTT
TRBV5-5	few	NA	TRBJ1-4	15	CASSLGLSTNEKLFF	TGTGCCAGCAGCTTGGGCCTCTCAACTAATGAAAAACTGTTTTTT
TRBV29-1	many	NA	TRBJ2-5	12	CSVVRLEETQYF	TGCAGCGTTGTTCGCCTTGAAGAGACCCAGTACTTC
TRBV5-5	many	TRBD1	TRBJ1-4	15	CASSYTGATNEKLFF	TGTGCCAGCAGCTATACAGGGGCAACTAATGAAAAACTGTTTTTT
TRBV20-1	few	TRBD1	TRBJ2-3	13	CSGSGTGSDTQYF	TGCAGTGGCTCCGGGACAGGCTCAGATACGCAGTATTTT
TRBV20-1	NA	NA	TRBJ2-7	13	CSARYRRPDEQYF	TGCAGTGCTAGGTATAGGAGGCCAGACGAGCAGTACTTC
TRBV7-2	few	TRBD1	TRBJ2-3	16	CASSLGQGLDTDTQYF	TGTGCCAGCAGCTTAGGACAGGGGTTAGATACAGATACGCAGTATTTT
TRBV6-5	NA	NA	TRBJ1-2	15	CASSYSGRVNYGYTF	TGTGCCAGCAGTTACTCGGGCAGGGTAAACTATGGCTACACCTTC
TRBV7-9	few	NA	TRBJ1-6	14	CASSPPMGNSPLHF	TGTGCCAGCAGTCCCCCTATGGGGAATTCACCCCTCCACTTT
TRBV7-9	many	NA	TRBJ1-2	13	CASSPGRTYGYTF	TGTGCCAGCAGCCCGGGACGGACCTATGGCTACACCTTC
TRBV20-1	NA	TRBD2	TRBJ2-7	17	CSASVATSGRGMHEQYF	TGCAGTGCTAGTGTCGCGACTAGCGGGAGAGGTATGCACGAGCAGTACTTC
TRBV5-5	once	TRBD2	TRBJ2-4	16	CASSLASGGATNIQYF	TGTGCCAGCAGCTTGGCCAGCGGGGGGGCAACGAACATTCAGTACTTC
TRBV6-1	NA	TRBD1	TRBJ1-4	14	CASRSGTGSEKLFF	TGTGCCAGCAGGTCCGGGACAGGGAGCGAAAAACTGTTTTTT
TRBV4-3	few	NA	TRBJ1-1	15	CASSQEGRMPIEAFF	TGCGCCAGCAGCCAAGAGGGCCGGATGCCCATTGAAGCTTTCTTT
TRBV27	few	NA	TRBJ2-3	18	CASSSSIGQTRSTDTQYF	TGTGCCAGCAGTTCATCGATCGGACAGACCCGAAGCACAGATACGCAGTATTTT
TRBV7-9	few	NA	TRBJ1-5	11	CAPTSGWPQHF	TGTGCCCCCACTAGCGGGTGGCCCCAGCATTTT
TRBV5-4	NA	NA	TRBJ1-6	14	CASSLSQENSPLHF	TGTGCCAGCAGCTTGTCACAGGAAAATTCACCCCTCCACTTT
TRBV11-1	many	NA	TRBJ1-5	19	CASSYSGPGPLYSNQPQHF	TGTGCCAGCAGTTACTCTGGGCCAGGGCCGCTCTATAGCAATCAGCCCCAGCATTTT
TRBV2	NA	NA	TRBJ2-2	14	CASSLQGYTGELFF	TGCGCCAGCAGCTTACAGGGTTACACCGGGGAGCTGTTTTTT
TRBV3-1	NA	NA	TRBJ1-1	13	CASSHTGGWEAFF	TGTGCCAGCAGCCACACGGGAGGATGGGAAGCTTTCTTT
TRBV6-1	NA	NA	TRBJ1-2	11	CASSVGDGYTF	TGTGCCAGCAGTGTGGGGGACGGCTACACCTTC
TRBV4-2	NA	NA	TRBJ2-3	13	CASSQFIGDTQYF	TGTGCCAGCAGCCAATTTATAGGGGATACGCAGTATTTT
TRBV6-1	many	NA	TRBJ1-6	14	CASSAPGWHSPLHF	TGTGCCAGCAGTGCTCCAGGGTGGCATTCACCCCTCCACTTT
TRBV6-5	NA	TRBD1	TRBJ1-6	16	CASSYLGQGDSSPLHF	TGTGCCAGCAGTTACTTGGGACAGGGGGACTCTTCACCCCTCCACTTT
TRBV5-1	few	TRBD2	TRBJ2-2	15	CASSYSGHNTGELFF	TGCGCCAGCAGTTATAGCGGGCATAACACCGGGGAGCTGTTTTTT
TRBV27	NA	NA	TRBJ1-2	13	CASSPTRQEARAF	TGTGCCAGCAGTCCTACCCGACAGGAAGCTAGGGCCTTC
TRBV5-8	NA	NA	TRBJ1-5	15	CASSFSAVRAQPQHF	TGTGCCAGCAGCTTTTCAGCAGTTCGTGCTCAGCCCCAGCATTTT
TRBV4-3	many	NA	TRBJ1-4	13	CASSQDRREKLFF	TGCGCCAGCAGCCAAGATCGGCGAGAAAAACTGTTTTTT
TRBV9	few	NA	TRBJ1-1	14	CASSPGGAHTEAFF	TGTGCCAGCAGCCCGGGAGGGGCCCACACTGAAGCTTTCTTT
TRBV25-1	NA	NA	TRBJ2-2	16	CASRGTLGRYTGELFF	TGTGCCAGCAGAGGGACCTTAGGAAGGTACACCGGGGAGCTGTTTTTT
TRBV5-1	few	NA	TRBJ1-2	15	CASSREAGTHYGYTF	TGCGCCAGCAGCCGGGAGGCAGGGACACACTATGGCTACACCTTC
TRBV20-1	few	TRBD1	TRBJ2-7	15	CSASPGQGSFYEQYF	TGCAGTGCTTCTCCGGGACAGGGCAGCTTCTACGAGCAGTACTTC
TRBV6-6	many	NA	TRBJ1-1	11	CASIGHLEAFF	TGTGCCAGCATCGGACATCTCGAAGCTTTCTTT
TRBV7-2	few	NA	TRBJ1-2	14	CASSLEGRGSGYTF	TGTGCCAGCAGCTTAGAAGGGAGGGGCAGCGGCTACACCTTC
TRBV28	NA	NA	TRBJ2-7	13	CASSLALNYEQYF	TGTGCCAGCAGTTTAGCTCTTAACTACGAGCAGTACTTC
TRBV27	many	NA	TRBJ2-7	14	CASSFLGLNPEQYF	TGTGCCAGCAGTTTTCTCGGACTAAATCCCGAGCAGTACTTC
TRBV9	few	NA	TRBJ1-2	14	CASSLMTVAAGYTF	TGTGCCAGCAGCTTGATGACGGTCGCGGCTGGCTACACCTTC
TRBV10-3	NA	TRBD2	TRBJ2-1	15	CAISRLAEGVDEQFF	TGTGCCATCAGTAGACTAGCGGAGGGTGTGGATGAGCAGTTCTTC
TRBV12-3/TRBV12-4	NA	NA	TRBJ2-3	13	CASSRRLRIPAYF	TGTGCCAGCAGTCGCCGCCTTAGAATCCCTGCGTATTTT